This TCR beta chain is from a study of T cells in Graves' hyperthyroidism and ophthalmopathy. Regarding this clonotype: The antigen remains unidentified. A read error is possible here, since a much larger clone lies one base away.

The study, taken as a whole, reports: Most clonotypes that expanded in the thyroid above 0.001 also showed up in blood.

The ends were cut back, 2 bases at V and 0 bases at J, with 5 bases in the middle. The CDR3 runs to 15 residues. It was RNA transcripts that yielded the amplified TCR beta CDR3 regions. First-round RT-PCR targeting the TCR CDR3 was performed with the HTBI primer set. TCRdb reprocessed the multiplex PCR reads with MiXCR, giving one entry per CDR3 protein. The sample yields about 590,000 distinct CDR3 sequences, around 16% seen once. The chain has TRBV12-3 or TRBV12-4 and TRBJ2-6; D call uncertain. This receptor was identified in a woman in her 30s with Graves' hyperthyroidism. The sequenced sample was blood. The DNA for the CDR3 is TGTGCCAGCAGTTTAAGGGACTCTGGGGCCAACGTCCTGACTTTC. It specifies CASSLRDSGANVLTF.